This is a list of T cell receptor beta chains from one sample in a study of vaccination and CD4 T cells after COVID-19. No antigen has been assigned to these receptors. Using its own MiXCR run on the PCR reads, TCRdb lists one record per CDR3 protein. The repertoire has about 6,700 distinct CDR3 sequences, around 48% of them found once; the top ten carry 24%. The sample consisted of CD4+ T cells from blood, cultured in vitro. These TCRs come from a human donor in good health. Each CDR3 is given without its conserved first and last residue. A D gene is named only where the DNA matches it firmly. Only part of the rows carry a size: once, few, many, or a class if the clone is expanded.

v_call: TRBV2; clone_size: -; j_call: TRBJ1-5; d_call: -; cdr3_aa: ASRVGPENQPQH
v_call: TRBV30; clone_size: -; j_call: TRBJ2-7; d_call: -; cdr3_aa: AWINVYEQY
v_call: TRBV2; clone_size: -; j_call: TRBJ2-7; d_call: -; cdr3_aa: ASSAQDGSYEQY
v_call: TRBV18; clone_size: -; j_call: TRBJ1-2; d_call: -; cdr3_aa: ASSPLRGDYGYT
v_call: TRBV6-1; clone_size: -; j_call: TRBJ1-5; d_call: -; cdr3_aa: ASSGQDNQPQH
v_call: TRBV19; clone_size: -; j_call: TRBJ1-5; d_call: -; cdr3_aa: ASSPRTLGYSNQPQH
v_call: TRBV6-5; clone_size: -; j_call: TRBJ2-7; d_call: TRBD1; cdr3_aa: ASSYRDRGRKSPYEQY
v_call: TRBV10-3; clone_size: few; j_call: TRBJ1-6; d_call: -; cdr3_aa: AIRRDNSPLH
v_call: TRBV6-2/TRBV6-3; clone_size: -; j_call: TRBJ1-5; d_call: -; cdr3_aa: ASREGIQPQH
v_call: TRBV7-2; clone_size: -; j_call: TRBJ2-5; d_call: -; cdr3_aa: ASSGRETQY
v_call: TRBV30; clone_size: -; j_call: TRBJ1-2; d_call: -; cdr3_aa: AWSVDLLGYT
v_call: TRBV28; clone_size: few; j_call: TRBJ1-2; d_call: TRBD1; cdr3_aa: ASGGQGVYGYT
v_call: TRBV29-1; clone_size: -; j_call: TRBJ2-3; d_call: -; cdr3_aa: SVEGEGPGDTQY
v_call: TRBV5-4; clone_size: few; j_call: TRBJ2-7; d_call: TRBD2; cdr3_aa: ASSLDGGTYEQY
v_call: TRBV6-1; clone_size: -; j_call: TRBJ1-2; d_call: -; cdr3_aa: ASSEALGGGYT
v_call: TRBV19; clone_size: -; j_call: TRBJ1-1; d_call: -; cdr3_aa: ASSNRVLNTEAF
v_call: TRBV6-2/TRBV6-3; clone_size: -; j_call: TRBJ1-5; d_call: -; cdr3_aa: ASSYAGQPQH
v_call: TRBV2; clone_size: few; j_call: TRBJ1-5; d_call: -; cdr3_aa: ASSEALRERSNQPQH
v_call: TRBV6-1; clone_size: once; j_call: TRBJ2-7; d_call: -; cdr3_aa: ASSLGGSYEQY
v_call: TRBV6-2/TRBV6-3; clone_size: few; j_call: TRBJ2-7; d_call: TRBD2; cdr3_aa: ASSYELAASYEQY
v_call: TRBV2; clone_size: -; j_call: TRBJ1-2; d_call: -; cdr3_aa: ASSVGAHGYT
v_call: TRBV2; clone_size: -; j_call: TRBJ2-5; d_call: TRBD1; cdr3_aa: ASIRTGGAETQY
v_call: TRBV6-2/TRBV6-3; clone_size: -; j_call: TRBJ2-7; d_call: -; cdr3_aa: ASSYQYEASYEQY
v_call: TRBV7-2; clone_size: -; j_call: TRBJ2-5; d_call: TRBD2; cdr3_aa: ASSRQGQPSGGETQY
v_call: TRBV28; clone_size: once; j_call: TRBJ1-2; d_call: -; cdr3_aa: ANSLTQSYGYT
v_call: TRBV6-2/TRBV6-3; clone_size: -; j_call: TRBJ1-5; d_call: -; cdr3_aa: ASTNRGQNQPQH
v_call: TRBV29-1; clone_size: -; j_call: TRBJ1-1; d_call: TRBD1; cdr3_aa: SGTDRDTEAF
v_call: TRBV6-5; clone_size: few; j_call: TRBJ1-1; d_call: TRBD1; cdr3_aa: ASSYLQGGMEAF
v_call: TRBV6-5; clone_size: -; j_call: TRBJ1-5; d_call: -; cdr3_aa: ASSYVSGSGNQPQH
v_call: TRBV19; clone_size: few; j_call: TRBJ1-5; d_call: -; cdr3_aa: ASGAGVQPQH
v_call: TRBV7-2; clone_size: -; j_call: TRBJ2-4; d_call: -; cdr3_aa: ASSLTVLAKNIQY
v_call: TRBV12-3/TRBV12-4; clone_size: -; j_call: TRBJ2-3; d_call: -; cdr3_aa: ASRDRTVGDTQY
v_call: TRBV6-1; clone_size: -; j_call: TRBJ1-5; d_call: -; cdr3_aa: ASSEGSQH
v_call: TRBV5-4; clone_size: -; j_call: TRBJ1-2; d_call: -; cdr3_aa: ASSPIRGGDYGYT
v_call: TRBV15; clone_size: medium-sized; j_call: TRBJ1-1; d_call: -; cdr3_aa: ATSVNLRSYTEAF
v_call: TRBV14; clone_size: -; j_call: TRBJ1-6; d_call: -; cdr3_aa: ASSQVGNSPLH
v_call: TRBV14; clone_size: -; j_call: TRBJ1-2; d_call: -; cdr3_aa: ASSQEGWRGYT
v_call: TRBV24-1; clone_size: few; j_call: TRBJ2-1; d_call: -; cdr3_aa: ATRGDYNEQF